A selection of T cell receptor beta chains follows, all from one sample in a study of blood T cell repertoires in COVID-19. Sequenced by immunoSEQ multiplex PCR; TCRdb stores in-frame clones only, minus some. This sample has more than 80,000 clones; 85% to 90% occur once, and the top ten carry about 5%. The material sequenced was peripheral blood. The origin of the receptors is a man in his forties with acute or convalescent COVID-19. The CDR3 runs from the conserved cysteine through the conserved F or W. A D gene is named only where the DNA matches it firmly. Only part of the rows carry a size: once, few, many, or a class if the clone is expanded.

J gene | V gene | D gene | clone size | CDR3 DNA | CDR3 protein
TRBJ1-2 | TRBV5-6 | . | . | TGTGCCAGCAGCTTGGTCGGACTTTCTAACTATGGCTACACCTTC | CASSLVGLSNYGYTF
TRBJ1-5 | TRBV19 | TRBD1 | . | TGTGCCACCGGGACAGGGAATCAGCCCCAGCATTTT | CATGTGNQPQHF
TRBJ1-2 | TRBV5-6 | . | . | TGTGCCAGCAGCTCTAAGAAAATTTCGGGTGGCTACACCTTC | CASSSKKISGGYTF
TRBJ1-3 | TRBV10-3 | . | . | TGTGCCATCAGTGACCCTAACTCTGGAAACACCATATATTTT | CAISDPNSGNTIYF
TRBJ1-2 | TRBV4-3 | . | . | TGCGCCAGCAGCGGTCCCTCGGGCTATGGCTACACCTTC | CASSGPSGYGYTF
TRBJ1-3 | TRBV19 | . | . | TGTGCCAGTAGTATCTCTTCAGCTGGAAACACCATATATTTT | CASSISSAGNTIYF
TRBJ2-5 | TRBV7-3 | . | few | TGTGCCAGCAGCCTAGGGAGCCAAGAGACCCAGTACTTC | CASSLGSQETQYF
TRBJ1-2 | TRBV27 | . | . | TGTGCCAGCAGTTTCAAGGGAGGAAACTATGGCTACACCTTC | CASSFKGGNYGYTF
TRBJ1-5 | TRBV6-1 | TRBD1 | . | TGTGCCAGCAGTGATACAGGGGGTAGCAATCAGCCCCAGCATTTT | CASSDTGGSNQPQHF
TRBJ1-6 | TRBV3-1/TRBV3-2 | . | . | TGTGCCAGCAGCCAAGGACAGCCTAATTCACCCCTCCACTTT | CASSQGQPNSPLHF
TRBJ2-3 | TRBV4-3 | TRBD2 | . | TGCGCCAGCAGCCCCCGGGGTGCGGGGGTCAGCACAGATACGCAGTATTTT | CASSPRGAGVSTDTQYF
TRBJ2-1 | TRBV11-2 | TRBD1 | . | TGTGCCAGCAGCCCCGGGACAGCCTACAATGAGCAGTTCTTC | CASSPGTAYNEQFF
TRBJ2-6 | TRBV19 | . | . | TGTGCCAGTACGAGGAGCTCTGGGGCCAACGTCCTGACTTTC | CASTRSSGANVLTF
TRBJ2-7 | TRBV2 | . | few | TGTGCCAGCAGCGATACTAGTTCCTACGAGCAGTACTTC | CASSDTSSYEQYF
TRBJ1-6 | TRBV7-9 | . | once | TGTGCCAGCAACTCCATCGCTTCCTATAATTCACCCCTCCACTTT | CASNSIASYNSPLHF
TRBJ1-3 | TRBV24-1 | . | . | TGTGCCACCCAGGCCTCCTCTGGAAACACCATATATTTT | CATQASSGNTIYF
TRBJ2-2 | TRBV4-1 | TRBD2 | once | TGCGCCAGCAGCCAAGAGACTAGCGGGGGGGGTCCCGGGGAGCTGTTTTTT | CASSQETSGGGPGELFF
TRBJ1-4 | TRBV6-5 | . | . | TGTGCCAGCACCTATCGAGGAAAACTGTTTTTT | CASTYRGKLFF